A selection of T cell receptor beta chains follows, all from one sample in a study of lymphopenia after photon versus proton radiotherapy. Method: immunoSEQ multiplex PCR; TCRdb's copy keeps in-frame clones and lacks some. This table has approximately 71,000 clones, roughly 91% appearing once. The sequenced sample was peripheral blood, obtained from a patient treated with photon-based radiotherapy. All receptors derive from a woman aged 65 to 85 with pancreatic cancer. CDR3s include the opening cysteine and the closing phenylalanine or tryptophan. The D gene is left open where the match is weak. Size is omitted from some rows. Given values are once, few, many or a class for expanded clones.

size	D	V	J	DNA	CDR3
NA	TRBD1	TRBV19	TRBJ2-2	TGTGCCAGTAGTATGGGGACAGGGAGGACCGGGGAGCTGTTTTTT	CASSMGTGRTGELFF
NA	NA	TRBV7-2	TRBJ1-6	TGTGCCAGCAGCTTAGGGGCCACCTATAATTCACCCCTCCACTTT	CASSLGATYNSPLHF
NA	NA	TRBV9	TRBJ2-7	NA	CASSVVSGPGYEQYF
NA	NA	TRBV6-5	TRBJ2-7	TGTGCCAGCAGTTACAGCCAGGCGGTAAGCTACGAGCAGTACTTC	CASSYSQAVSYEQYF
NA	NA	TRBV19	TRBJ1-4	TGTGCCAGTAGCTTGGGGCCCGGGACTATGTTTTCAACTAATGAAAAACTGTTTTTT	CASSLGPGTMFSTNEKLFF
once	TRBD1	TRBV5-1	TRBJ1-1	TGCGCCAGCAGAATGGACAGGGAGGACACTGAAGCTTTCTTT	CASRMDREDTEAFF
NA	NA	TRBV2	TRBJ2-1	TGTGCCAGCAGTCGCCCAGGGCCTGAGCAGTTCTTC	CASSRPGPEQFF
NA	NA	TRBV12-2	TRBJ1-2	TGTGCAAGTCGCCCAAGGACAGGGAAGGTCAGGGGCTACACCTTC	CASRPRTGKVRGYTF
NA	NA	TRBV27	TRBJ2-5	TGTGCCAGCAGTTTTCGGGGATTCGAGACCCAGTACTTC	CASSFRGFETQYF
once	NA	TRBV5-1	TRBJ1-3	TGCGCCAGCAGCTTGGCCGAGAGCCCTGGAAACACCATATATTTT	CASSLAESPGNTIYF
NA	NA	TRBV18	TRBJ2-5	TGTGCCAGCTCACCACCTCAAAGGGCGGAGACCCAGTACTTC	CASSPPQRAETQYF
NA	NA	TRBV7-8	TRBJ2-2	TGTGCCAGCAGCCTATTTCAACGGGGAGCGTACGGGGAGCTGTTTTTT	CASSLFQRGAYGELFF
NA	TRBD2	TRBV6-1	TRBJ2-4	TGTGCCAGCAGTGACGCGAGCGGGAGCATCCACATTCAGTACTTC	CASSDASGSIHIQYF
NA	NA	TRBV7-9	TRBJ2-3	TGTGCCAGCAGCTTCAGTGCCGGATTCACAGATACGCAGTATTTT	CASSFSAGFTDTQYF
NA	TRBD2	TRBV11-1	TRBJ2-7	TGTGCCAGCAGCTCGGGACTAGCGGGAGATCCCTACGAGCAGTACTTC	CASSSGLAGDPYEQYF
NA	NA	TRBV28	TRBJ1-5	TGTGCCAGCAGTTCCTCAGGGAGCGGTAGGCAGCCCCAGCATTTT	CASSSSGSGRQPQHF
few	NA	TRBV28	TRBJ2-5	TGTGCCAGCAGTTTATGGGGCAGGGGTGAGACCCAGTACTTC	CASSLWGRGETQYF
NA	TRBD1	TRBV7-2	TRBJ1-2	TGTGCCAGCAGCCCGGGACAGGGGTCCTACTATGGCTACACCTTC	CASSPGQGSYYGYTF
NA	NA	TRBV10-3	TRBJ1-5	TGTGCCATCAGTGAGAATAGCAATCAGCCCCAGCATTTT	CAISENSNQPQHF
NA	TRBD1	TRBV14	TRBJ1-4	TGTGCCAGCAGCCGACAGGGGGCCGGTGAAAAACTGTTTTTT	CASSRQGAGEKLFF
NA	TRBD1	TRBV5-5	TRBJ2-1	TGTGCCAGCAGCTGGAGGGGGACAGGGGATCATAATGAGCAGTTCTTC	CASSWRGTGDHNEQFF
NA	NA	TRBV27	TRBJ2-5	TGTGCCAGCAGTTTATACGGGTTAGAGACCCAGTACTTC	CASSLYGLETQYF
NA	NA	TRBV15	TRBJ1-5	TGTGCCACCAGCACTGAGGCAAATCAGCCCCAGCATTTT	CATSTEANQPQHF
NA	NA	TRBV11-1	TRBJ2-1	TGTGCCAGCAGCTCCCCCTCGGGGGACCAGAGCTCCTACAATGAGCAGTTCTTC	CASSSPSGDQSSYNEQFF
few	TRBD1	TRBV27	TRBJ1-2	TGTGCCAGCACGAAGGCGGGACAGCACTATGGCTACACCTTC	CASTKAGQHYGYTF
NA	NA	TRBV25-1	TRBJ2-1	TGTGCCAGCAGTGAAACGGGCAGGGACAACAATGAGCAGTTCTTC	CASSETGRDNNEQFF
NA	TRBD2	TRBV28	TRBJ2-1	TGTGCCAGCAGTTTACTAGCGGGAACCAATGAGCAGTTCTTC	CASSLLAGTNEQFF
NA	NA	TRBV19	TRBJ1-5	TGTGCCAGTAGCCGACAGGTCTATCAGCCCCAGCATTTT	CASSRQVYQPQHF
NA	NA	TRBV9	TRBJ2-7	TGTGCCAGCAGCGTAGAGACCGGCGGGGTGCAGTACTTC	CASSVETGGVQYF
NA	NA	TRBV19	TRBJ2-5	TGTGCCAGTAGTAATCCCGGAGACCAAGAGACCCAGTACTTC	CASSNPGDQETQYF
NA	NA	TRBV27	TRBJ1-4	TGTGCCAGCAGTGAGAAGGGCCGCTGGGGGGGTATTAATGAAAAACTGTTTTTT	CASSEKGRWGGINEKLFF
NA	NA	TRBV27	TRBJ2-7	TGTGCCAGCACCCCAAAGCCCTGGTCCCACGAGCAGTACTTC	CASTPKPWSHEQYF